This T cell receptor beta chain was retrieved from a study of spatial heterogeneity in lung cancer. The study's findings and limits: Within tumors, counts of expanded alpha and beta TCRs tracked tumor mutation counts.

The time point denotes: sample taken at primary tumor resection. Unsorted whole RNA of tumor, nontumor lung or frozen PBMC was sequenced. This clonotype was counted ten times or more. The antigen is unknown. TCRdb reanalysed the 5' RACE reads using MiXCR and keeps one entry per CDR3 protein. The sample lists 6,500 to 8,500 distinct CDR3 sequences, 3% to 3.5% occurring once. Germline CDR1 and CDR2: SGHTS and YDEGEE. There are 13 residues in the CDR3. Trimming shortened V by 0 bases and J by 4 bases, and 4 bases separated the two germline ends. This chain joins TRBV5-8 and TRBJ2-2; no reliable D call. Sequences were derived from lung tumor tissue, sampled at surgery. The sequence was obtained from a male donor with early-stage non-small cell lung cancer. The CDR3 spells CASSLEGTGELFF. Written as DNA, the CDR3 is TGTGCCAGCAGCTTGGAGGGCACCGGGGAGCTGTTTTTT.